This T cell receptor beta chain was identified during a study of post-analysis software for immune sequencing data. Study-level information: Several disease courses (relapsing-remitting, secondary progressive and progressive-relapsing) of multiple sclerosis were included. Whole-study results and caveats: People with multiple sclerosis had a significantly lower normalized Chao1 diversity than controls did. Patients carried several TRBV segments more frequently than controls did, and TRBV5-6, TRBV5-1 and TRBV20-1 were among them.

In its sample, this clonotype was seen a few times. Antigen: not known. Incorporated into the TCR beta cDNA libraries were unique molecular identifiers, which served to reduce PCR and sequencing biases. About 500,000 cDNA molecules came from 1 to 10 million T cells. TCRdb fed the PCR reads into MiXCR, producing one record per CDR3 protein. The sample consists of roughly 430,000 distinct CDR3 sequences, more than 30% of them appearing once. V was shortened by 0 bases and J by 4 bases, with 3 bases between the two germline ends. The CDR3 is 12 residues long. Germline values: CDR1 MNHEY, CDR2 SVGAGI. This chain links TRBV6-5 with TRBJ2-5; D is uncertain. The specimen sequenced was blood. The sequence was obtained from a girl between 2 and 10 years old with multiple sclerosis. CDR3 amino acids: CASSYSPETQYF. The DNA of the CDR3 is TGTGCCAGCAGTTACTCCCCAGAGACCCAGTACTTC.